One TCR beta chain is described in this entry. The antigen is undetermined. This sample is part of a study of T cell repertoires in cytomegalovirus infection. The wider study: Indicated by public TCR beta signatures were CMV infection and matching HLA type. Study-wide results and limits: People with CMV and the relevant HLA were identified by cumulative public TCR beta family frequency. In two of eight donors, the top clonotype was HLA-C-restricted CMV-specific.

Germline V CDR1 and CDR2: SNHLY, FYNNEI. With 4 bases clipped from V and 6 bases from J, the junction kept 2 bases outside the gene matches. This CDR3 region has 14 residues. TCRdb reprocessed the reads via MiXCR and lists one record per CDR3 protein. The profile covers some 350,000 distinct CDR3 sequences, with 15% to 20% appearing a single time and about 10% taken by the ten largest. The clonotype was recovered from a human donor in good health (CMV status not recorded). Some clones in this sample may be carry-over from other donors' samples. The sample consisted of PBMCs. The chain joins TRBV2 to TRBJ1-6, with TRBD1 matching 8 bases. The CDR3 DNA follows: TGTGCCAGCAGTGGACAGGGGCGTAATTCACCCCTCCACTTT. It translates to CASSGQGRNSPLHF.